These T cell receptor beta chains were read from a single sample in a study of technical replicates of blood from several donors. This table comes from immunoSEQ multiplex PCR, and its TCRdb copy is limited to in-frame clones, with some not included. Here the sample spans 45,000 to 60,000 clones, roughly nine tenths being singletons. Sequencing input: PBMCs. The receptors here all came from a human donor in good health. Some clones in this sample may be carry-over from other donors' samples. Both conserved end residues are part of each CDR3. The D gene is left open where the match is weak.

v_gene,j_gene,len,d_gene,CDR3aa
TRBV11-1,TRBJ2-1,12,NA,CASSSGSYEQFF
TRBV29-1,TRBJ2-7,14,NA,CSVLGGWGFDEQYF
TRBV13,TRBJ1-3,15,NA,CASSSSRGFSDTIYF
TRBV7-2,TRBJ1-5,15,NA,CASSPYQGRNQPQHF
TRBV29-1,TRBJ2-7,14,TRBD2,CSIVEAGVTYEQYF
TRBV2,TRBJ1-1,15,NA,CASSEDPDRNTEAFF
TRBV7-2,TRBJ2-5,14,NA,CASSLGLADGTQYF
TRBV7-9,TRBJ1-1,13,NA,CASTPRGGGEAFF
TRBV7-2,TRBJ2-7,19,TRBD2,CASSLGDHKASGVGYEQYF
TRBV7-8,TRBJ1-1,17,TRBD1,CASSFLQGDRYLTEAFF